What follows is one T cell receptor (beta chain) and its context. Using immunoSEQ multiplex PCR, the repertoire was profiled, and TCRdb retains in-frame clones only, with some absent. The sample has approximately 73,000 clones, more than 90% seen once; the top ten hold roughly 0.21%. This record belongs to a study of T cell changes during pregnancy in multiple sclerosis. CDR3 length: 16 amino acids. V dropped 6 bases and J dropped 3 bases, with 19 bases sitting between them. The specimen comprised CD4+ T cells from peripheral blood mononuclear cells, sampled before pregnancy. The receptor was derived from a female donor with multiple sclerosis, enrolled in a pregnancy study. J is TRBJ2-3 and V is TRBV23-1; possibly TRBD1 for D (5 bases). TRBV23-1 is labeled an ORF, and its function is uncertain. The DNA for the CDR3 is TGCGCCAGCAGCCTGTTCTGGGGCAGGGTGACAGATACGCAGTATTTT. Translating gives CASSLFWGRVTDTQYF.